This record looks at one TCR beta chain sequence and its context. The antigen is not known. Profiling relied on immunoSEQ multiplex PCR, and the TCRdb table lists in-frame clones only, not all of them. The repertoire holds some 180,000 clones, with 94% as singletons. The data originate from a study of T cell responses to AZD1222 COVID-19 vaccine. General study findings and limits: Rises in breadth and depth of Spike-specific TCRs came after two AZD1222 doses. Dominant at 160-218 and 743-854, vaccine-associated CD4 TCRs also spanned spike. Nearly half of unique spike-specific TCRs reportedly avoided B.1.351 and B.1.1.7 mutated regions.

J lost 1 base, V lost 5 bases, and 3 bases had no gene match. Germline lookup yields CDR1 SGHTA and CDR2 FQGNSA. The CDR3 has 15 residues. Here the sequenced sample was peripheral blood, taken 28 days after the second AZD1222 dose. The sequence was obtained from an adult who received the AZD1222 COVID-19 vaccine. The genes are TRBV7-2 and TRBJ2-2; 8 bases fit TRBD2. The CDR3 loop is CASSPTSGNTGELFF. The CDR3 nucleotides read TGTGCCAGCAGCCCCACTAGCGGGAACACCGGGGAGCTGTTTTTT.